This is a list of T cell receptor beta chains from one sample in a study of T cells in Graves' hyperthyroidism and ophthalmopathy. In TCRdb, the multiplex PCR reads were re-called with MiXCR into one record per CDR3 protein. This sample has roughly 500,000 distinct CDR3 sequences, with around 50% found just once. Sequencing was done on a sample of peripheral blood or thyroid tissue (not recorded which). These receptors were collected from an adult woman with Graves' disease, either hyperthyroidism or ophthalmopathy (not recorded which). Both conserved end residues are part of each CDR3. The D gene is left open where the match is weak. Where a row states a size, it is once, few, many or the class of an expanded clone; other rows omit it.

v_call	d_call	clone_size	j_call	cdr3_aa	cdr3_nt
TRBV5-1	TRBD1	.	TRBJ1-5	CASSLGTGVSQPQHF	TGCGCCAGCAGCTTGGGGACAGGGGTTTCGCAGCCCCAGCATTTT
TRBV13	TRBD1	.	TRBJ2-6	CASRGQGAGGANVLTF	TGTGCCAGCAGGGGGCAGGGGGCAGGTGGGGCCAACGTCCTGACTTTC
TRBV10-3	TRBD1	few	TRBJ1-1	CAISRQGANTEAFF	TGTGCCATCAGTAGACAGGGCGCGAACACTGAAGCTTTCTTT
TRBV28	.	few	TRBJ1-6	CASSYWQGNSPLHF	TGTGCCAGCAGTTATTGGCAGGGAAATTCACCCCTCCACTTT
TRBV7-6	.	.	TRBJ2-3	CASSPGGLPDTQYF	TGTGCCAGCAGCCCTGGGGGGCTCCCAGATACGCAGTATTTT
TRBV29-1	TRBD1	many	TRBJ1-2	CSAGGQGADYNYGYTF	TGCAGCGCCGGGGGACAGGGGGCGGACTATAACTATGGCTACACCTTC
TRBV10-3	TRBD1	many	TRBJ2-7	CAISEGRGTYREYF	TGTGCCATCAGTGAAGGCAGGGGGACCTACAGGGAGTACTTC
TRBV28	TRBD1	once	TRBJ2-7	CASSPSDRPPYEQYF	TGTGCCAGCAGTCCGTCGGACAGGCCGCCCTACGAGCAGTACTTC
TRBV27	.	few	TRBJ2-5	CASSSYSLQETQYF	TGTGCCAGCAGTTCCTACTCGTTACAAGAGACCCAGTACTTC
TRBV7-2	.	.	TRBJ2-7	CASAWGEGGNYEQYF	TGTGCCAGCGCCTGGGGAGAGGGCGGGAACTACGAGCAGTACTTC
TRBV7-2	.	many	TRBJ1-2	CASSPRGFGYGYTF	TGTGCCAGCAGCCCCAGAGGGTTTGGCTATGGCTACACCTTC
TRBV25-1	TRBD1	.	TRBJ2-5	CASSDTRDRLRGTQYF	TGTGCCAGCAGTGATACTCGGGACAGGCTGAGGGGGACCCAGTACTTC
TRBV15	.	.	TRBJ1-1	CAASSQRTVNTEAFF	TGTGCCGCCAGCAGCCAGAGGACGGTAAACACTGAAGCTTTCTTT
TRBV29-1	.	many	TRBJ2-3	CSVEGHADTQYF	TGCAGCGTTGAGGGCCACGCAGATACGCAGTATTTT
TRBV6-1	.	.	TRBJ2-7	CASRAGVRNEQYF	TGTGCCAGCAGGGCAGGGGTTCGGAACGAGCAGTACTTC
TRBV19	.	few	TRBJ1-2	CASSRGSGANYGYTF	TGTGCCAGTAGCCGAGGATCCGGAGCTAACTATGGCTACACCTTC
TRBV5-8	TRBD2	.	TRBJ2-7	CASSRGGGSYEQYF	TGTGCCAGCAGTCGGGGGGGGGGCTCGTACGAGCAGTACTTC
TRBV7-8	.	.	TRBJ2-2	CASSLGTGGSGELFF	TGTGCCAGCAGCTTAGGTACAGGTGGGTCCGGGGAGCTGTTTTTT
TRBV20-1	TRBD2	once	TRBJ2-7	CSAADEVAGPYEQYF	TGCAGTGCTGCGGACGAGGTAGCGGGTCCCTACGAGCAGTACTTC
TRBV29-1	.	few	TRBJ1-2	CSVDPGGLGGYTF	TGCAGCGTCGACCCGGGGGGTCTGGGGGGCTACACCTTC
TRBV29-1	.	.	TRBJ2-7	CSIGQINSYEQYF	TGCAGCATCGGACAGATCAATTCCTACGAGCAGTACTTC
TRBV29-1	TRBD1	few	TRBJ1-2	CSVYAGGDYGYTF	TGCAGCGTTTACGCAGGGGGCGACTATGGCTACACCTTC
TRBV10-3	TRBD1	many	TRBJ1-2	CAISGQGYYGYTF	TGTGCCATCAGTGGACAGGGGTACTATGGCTACACCTTC
TRBV11-3	.	.	TRBJ2-7	CASYYIDSYEQYF	TGTGCCAGCTACTACATCGACTCCTACGAGCAGTACTTC
TRBV29-1	.	few	TRBJ1-2	CSVDHLTANYGYTF	TGCAGCGTCGACCACTTGACAGCTAACTATGGCTACACCTTC
TRBV7-2	.	.	TRBJ1-2	CASSLEGDYYGYTF	TGTGCCAGCAGCTTAGAGGGCGACTACTATGGCTACACCTTC
TRBV5-6	.	many	TRBJ2-2	CASSLGGTVTGELFF	TGTGCCAGCAGCTTAGGCGGCACAGTCACCGGGGAGCTGTTTTTT
TRBV5-1	TRBD2	many	TRBJ2-7	CASSSEPGLAGEQYF	TGCGCCAGCAGCTCGGAACCGGGACTAGCGGGGGAGCAGTACTTC
TRBV20-1	.	many	TRBJ2-5	CSARYGQETQYF	TGCAGTGCTAGATACGGACAAGAGACCCAGTACTTC
TRBV5-1	.	.	TRBJ1-5	CASSLNPGPYQPQHF	TGCGCCAGCAGCTTAAATCCGGGACCTTATCAGCCCCAGCATTTT
TRBV4-3	.	many	TRBJ2-7	CASSQERGLGEQYF	TGCGCCAGCAGCCAAGAGAGGGGACTCGGCGAGCAGTACTTC
TRBV25-1	TRBD1	few	TRBJ2-3	CASTGTDTDTQYF	TGTGCCAGTACCGGGACAGACACAGATACGCAGTATTTT
TRBV20-1	.	few	TRBJ2-2	CSARFPGANTGELFF	TGCAGTGCCCGATTTCCCGGTGCGAACACCGGGGAGCTGTTTTTT
TRBV7-9	.	.	TRBJ1-5	CASSVQGRRPNQPQHF	TGTGCCAGCAGCGTCCAGGGCCGTCGCCCTAATCAGCCCCAGCATTTT
TRBV10-2	.	.	TRBJ2-7	CASKLGAGSYEQYF	TGCGCCAGCAAACTCGGGGCAGGTTCCTACGAGCAGTACTTC
TRBV20-1	.	many	TRBJ2-5	CSAGPRGETQYF	TGCAGTGCCGGCCCTCGGGGGGAGACCCAGTACTTC
TRBV10-2	TRBD1	.	TRBJ1-5	CASRTGALSNQPQHF	TGCGCCAGCAGAACAGGGGCCCTTAGCAATCAGCCCCAGCATTTT
TRBV7-6	TRBD1	.	TRBJ2-3	CASSWDRTSTDTQYF	TGTGCCAGCAGCTGGGACAGAACTAGCACAGATACGCAGTATTTT
TRBV24-1	TRBD1	many	TRBJ2-7	CATSDYDGQGRGEQYF	TGTGCCACCAGTGACTACGACGGACAGGGCAGAGGCGAGCAGTACTTC
TRBV20-1	.	.	TRBJ2-5	CSARDPRETQYF	TGCAGTGCTAGAGATCCCCGGGAGACCCAGTACTTC
TRBV29-1	.	.	TRBJ2-7	CSSEGGTEQYF	TGCAGCAGTGAAGGGGGGACCGAGCAGTACTTC